Below, one T cell receptor beta chain is given with its context. The entry originates in a study of cytotoxic CD8 clonotypes in ibrutinib-treated CLL. Germline-derived CDR1 and CDR2 are SGHNT and YYREEE (reference sequence). The length of the CDR3 is 14 residues. V lost 0 bases and J lost 3, with 9 bases in between. TCRdb's table, derived via immunoSEQ multiplex PCR, lists solely in-frame clones and lacks some. The sample holds 300,000 to 400,000 clones; over 55% are singletons and the top ten take roughly 6.8%. V gene TRBV5-4 combines with J gene TRBJ2-5; D unresolved. The receptor was derived from a human donor with chronic lymphocytic leukemia. The input for sequencing was PBMCs, taken after 36 months of ibrutinib treatment. CDR3 loop: CASSLEAGEETQYF. The CDR3 nucleotides are TGTGCCAGCAGCTTGGAGGCAGGAGAAGAGACCCAGTACTTC.